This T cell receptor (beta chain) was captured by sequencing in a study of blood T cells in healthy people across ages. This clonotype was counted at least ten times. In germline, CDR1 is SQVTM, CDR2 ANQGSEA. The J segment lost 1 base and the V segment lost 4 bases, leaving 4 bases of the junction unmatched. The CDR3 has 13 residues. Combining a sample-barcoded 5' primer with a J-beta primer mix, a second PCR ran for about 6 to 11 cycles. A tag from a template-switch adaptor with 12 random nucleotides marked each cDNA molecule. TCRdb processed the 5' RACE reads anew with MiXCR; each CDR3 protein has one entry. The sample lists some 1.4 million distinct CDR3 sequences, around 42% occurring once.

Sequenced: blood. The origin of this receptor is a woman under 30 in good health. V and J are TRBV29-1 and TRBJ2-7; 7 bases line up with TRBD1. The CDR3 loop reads CSVVDRASYEQYF. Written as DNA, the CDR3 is TGCAGCGTTGTAGACAGGGCTTCCTACGAGCAGTACTTC.